This T cell receptor beta chain was found in a study of T cells after yellow fever vaccination. TCRdb fed the 5' RACE reads into MiXCR, producing one record per CDR3 protein. The repertoire consists of around 150,000 distinct CDR3 sequences, with 5.5% to 7.5% occurring once and the leading ten covering roughly 2.5%. The CDR3 runs to 15 residues. The ends lost 5 bases at V and 2 bases at J; junction bases unmatched: 9. Germline-derived CDR1 and CDR2 are DFQATT and SNEGSKA (reference sequence). A remark on this clonotype: Its matching antigen is unknown.

Study-wide points: In post-booster samples, most primary-vaccination clones reappeared (approximately 95% CD4, nearly 90% CD8). Clonotype sharing between CD4 and CD8 compartments was small. Abundant clonotypes from the bulk population could have been carried over as contaminants into FACS-sorted repertoires.

This specimen was CD4+ T cells sorted from PBMCs, taken 5 days after the first yellow fever vaccination. The rearrangement joins TRBV20-1 to TRBJ2-7; 10 bases map to TRBD1. This sequence was found in a man aged 18-30 years who received the YFV17D yellow fever vaccine. As DNA, the CDR3 is TGCAGTGCTGGGCCACCGGGACAGGGGACCTACGAGCAGTACGTC. It translates to CSAGPPGQGTYEQYV.